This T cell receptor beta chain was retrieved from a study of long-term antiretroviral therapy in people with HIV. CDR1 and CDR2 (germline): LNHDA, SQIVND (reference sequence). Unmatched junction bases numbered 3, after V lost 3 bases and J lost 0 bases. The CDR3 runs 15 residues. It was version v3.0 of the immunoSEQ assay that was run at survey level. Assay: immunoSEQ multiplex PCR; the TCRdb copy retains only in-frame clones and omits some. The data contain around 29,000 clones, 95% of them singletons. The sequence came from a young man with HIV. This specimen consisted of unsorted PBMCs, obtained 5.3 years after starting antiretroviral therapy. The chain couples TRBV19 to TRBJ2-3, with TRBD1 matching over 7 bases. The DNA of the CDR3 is TGTGCCAGTAGTATCAACAGGGGAAGCACAGATACGCAGTATTTT. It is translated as CASSINRGSTDTQYF.